This T cell receptor (beta chain) came from a study of blood T cell repertoires in COVID-19. In the study overall: The United States, Italy and Spain were the sources of the acute and convalescent COVID-19 samples. From T cells, B-cell-depleted T cells, or PBMCs came the material, which was cDNA or gDNA.

Study processing details: By means of reference gene primer amplification, nucleated cell counts were estimated. Assay used: immunoSEQ multiplex PCR; TCRdb lists only in-frame clones, some missing. From that table come the V and J calls and clone size; the DNA was used to work out D and trimming. Of some 120,000 clones listed, 80% to 85% are singletons. The V gene lost 1 base and the J gene lost 5 bases, with 12 bases spanning the gap. The CDR3 is made up of 15 amino acids. CDR1 and CDR2 from the germline V gene are SGHTA and FQGNSA. The chain joins TRBV7-2 to TRBJ2-1; perhaps TRBD2 as D (6 bases). The sample taken for sequencing was peripheral blood. The source is a woman in her 70s with acute or convalescent COVID-19. The CDR3 DNA is TGTGCCAGCAGCTTAGGTCTAGCGAGGCACAATGAGCAGTTCTTC. It translates to CASSLGLARHNEQFF. The full variable domain, in which reference TRBV7-2 and TRBJ2-1 provide the parts outside the CDR3, is GAGVSQSPSNKVTEKGKDVELRCDPISGHTALYWYRQSLGQGLEFLIYFQGNSAPDKSGLPSDRFSAERTGGSVSTLTIQRTQQEDSAVYLCASSLGLARHNEQFFGPGTRLTVL.